This TCR beta chain was sequenced in a study of blood T cell repertoires in COVID-19. Study processing details: Amplification of reference gene primers provided the estimated nucleated cell counts. Method: immunoSEQ multiplex PCR; TCRdb's copy keeps in-frame clones and lacks some. V, J and clone size were drawn from that table, and D and trimming were deduced from the DNA. The data contain roughly 100,000 clones, around 87% of them seen just once; the ten biggest clones take up about a sixth. Sequencing input: peripheral blood. The sequence derives from a human donor in a cohort sampled during active COVID-19.

The CDR3 sequence is CASQAGGLPYNEQFF. CDR3 nucleotide sequence: TGTGCCAGCCAGGCGGGGGGTCTACCTTACAATGAGCAGTTCTTC. The V gene is TRBV27, the J gene TRBJ2-1; the match to TRBD2 covers 8 bases. Germline assignment: CDR1 MNHEY and CDR2 SMNVEV (reference sequence). The CDR3 spans 15 residues. V trimming: 8 bases; J trimming: 4 bases; junction bases outside the gene matches: 10.